These T cell receptor beta chains were read from a single sample in a study of cytomegalovirus exposure and HLA in healthy donors. Assay used: immunoSEQ multiplex PCR; TCRdb lists only in-frame clones, some missing. In all, the sample yields just over 50,000 clones. The sequenced material came from PBMCs. The source of these receptors is a woman aged 60-70 years in good health and CMV-seropositive. Both conserved end residues are part of each CDR3. A D gene is named only where the DNA matches it firmly.

TRBJ1-1 . TRBV15 13 CATSSGGGTEAFF TGTGCCACCAGCAGTGGGGGGGGAACTGAAGCTTTCTTT
TRBJ1-5 . TRBV9 14 CASSDGVNNQPQHF TGTGCCAGCAGCGACGGGGTAAATAATCAGCCCCAGCATTTT
TRBJ1-6 TRBD1 TRBV2 14 CASSEGTGGSPLHF TGTGCCAGCAGTGAAGGGACAGGGGGATCACCCCTCCACTTT
TRBJ2-7 . TRBV6-5 13 CASSPPGGGEQYF TGTGCCAGCAGTCCCCCGGGGGGCGGCGAGCAGTACTTC
TRBJ2-3 . TRBV7-8 15 CASSFGGTYTDTQYF TGTGCCAGCAGCTTCGGCGGGACTTACACAGATACGCAGTATTTT
TRBJ1-5 TRBD1 TRBV7-8 16 CASSLAGTGKGQPQHF TGTGCCAGCAGCTTAGCTGGGACAGGGAAAGGTCAGCCCCAGCATTTT
TRBJ1-3 . TRBV11-2 13 CASKRGKGNTIYF TGTGCCAGCAAGAGGGGGAAAGGGAACACCATATATTTT
TRBJ2-3 . TRBV9 13 CASSVVSTDTQYF TGTGCCAGCAGCGTAGTATCCACAGATACGCAGTATTTT
TRBJ2-5 TRBD2 TRBV7-2 15 CASSLVFGRVETQYF TGTGCCAGCAGCTTAGTCTTTGGGAGGGTGGAGACCCAGTACTTC
TRBJ1-5 . TRBV7-8 14 CASSLVDTKKPQHF TGTGCCAGCAGCTTAGTGGACACTAAGAAGCCCCAGCATTTT
TRBJ1-1 . TRBV18 13 CASSPSTETEAFF TGTGCCAGCTCACCCTCTACGGAGACTGAAGCTTTCTTT
TRBJ1-2 . TRBV28 13 CASSSPAIYGYTF TGTGCCAGCAGTAGCCCTGCTATCTATGGCTACACCTTC
TRBJ1-2 TRBD1 TRBV5-1 15 CASSLGGQGGYGYTF TGCGCCAGCAGCTTGGGGGGACAGGGCGGCTATGGCTACACCTTC
TRBJ2-3 TRBD1 TRBV7-2 14 CASSGGTGSDTQYF TGTGCCAGCAGCGGCGGGACAGGGTCAGATACGCAGTATTTT
TRBJ1-1 . TRBV6-6 13 CASRGLLNTEAFF TGTGCCAGCAGGGGACTCCTAAACACTGAAGCTTTCTTT
TRBJ2-7 TRBD2 TRBV7-2 16 CASSYGLAGESYEQYF TGTGCCAGCAGCTACGGGCTAGCGGGGGAGTCCTACGAGCAGTACTTC
TRBJ1-3 . TRBV10-3 13 CAISDGDRNTIYF TGTGCCATCAGTGACGGGGATAGAAACACCATATATTTT
TRBJ2-7 . TRBV6-5 15 CASSRTGVGSYEQYF TGTGCCAGCAGCCGGACGGGGGTCGGCTCCTACGAGCAGTACTTC
TRBJ1-2 TRBD1 TRBV18 13 CASSPKEGAGYTF TGTGCCAGCTCACCAAAGGAGGGGGCAGGCTACACCTTC
TRBJ2-7 TRBD1 TRBV12-5 19 CASGLVSTFRDRSPYEQYF TGTGCTAGTGGTTTGGTGTCAACTTTCCGGGACAGAAGTCCGTACGAGCAGTACTTC
TRBJ1-2 . TRBV5-6 14 CASSRYRQSYGYTF TGTGCCAGCAGCCGTTATCGACAGTCATATGGCTACACCTTC
TRBJ1-1 . TRBV11-2 13 CASSFTGSTEAFF TGTGCCAGCAGTTTTACAGGGAGCACTGAAGCTTTCTTT
TRBJ2-1 . TRBV5-1 15 CASSPRGLRTGEQFF TGCGCCAGCAGCCCTAGGGGCCTACGAACGGGTGAGCAGTTCTTC
TRBJ1-1 . TRBV6-5 16 CASSSLTLGGNTEAFF TGTGCCAGCAGTTCACTGACCTTGGGGGGTAACACTGAAGCTTTCTTT
TRBJ2-7 . TRBV6-5 15 CASSYSERGGYEQYF TGTGCCAGCAGTTACTCCGAAAGGGGGGGCTACGAGCAGTACTTC
TRBJ1-5 . TRBV5-6 15 CASHRREASNQPQHF TGTGCCAGCCATAGGCGCGAGGCTAGCAATCAGCCCCAGCATTTT
TRBJ1-2 . TRBV25-1 11 CASSEISGYTF TGTGCCAGCAGTGAAATTAGTGGCTACACCTTC
TRBJ1-1 TRBD1 TRBV19 16 CASSIGQGAVVTEAFF TGTGCCAGTAGTATAGGGCAGGGGGCGGTTGTCACTGAAGCTTTCTTT
TRBJ1-2 TRBD1 TRBV7-9 16 CASSSELTGGVNGYTF TGTGCCAGCAGCTCTGAGTTGACAGGGGGCGTCAATGGCTACACCTTC